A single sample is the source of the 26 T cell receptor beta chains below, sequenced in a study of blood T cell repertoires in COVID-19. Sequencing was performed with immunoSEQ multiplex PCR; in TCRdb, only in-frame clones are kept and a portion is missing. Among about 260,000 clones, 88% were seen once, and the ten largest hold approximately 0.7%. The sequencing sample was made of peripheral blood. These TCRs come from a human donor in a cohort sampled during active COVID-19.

The CDR3 nucleotides read TGTGCCTGGAGGAAAACAGGGGGTACTGAAGCTTTCTTT. It codes for CAWRKTGGTEAFF. The chain joins TRBV30 to TRBJ1-1, with TRBD1 identical over 8 bases. V lost 3 bases to trimming and J lost 5 bases; unmatched junction nucleotides: 5. The CDR3 is 13 residues long. Per germline, CDR1 GTSNPN and CDR2 SVGIG (reference sequence).

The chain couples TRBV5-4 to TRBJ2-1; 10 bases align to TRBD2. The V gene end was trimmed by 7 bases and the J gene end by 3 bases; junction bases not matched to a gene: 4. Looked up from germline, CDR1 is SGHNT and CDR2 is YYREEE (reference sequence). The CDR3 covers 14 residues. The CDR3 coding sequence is TGTGCCAGCTCCGGGACTAGCGACTACAATGAGCAGTTCTTC. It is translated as CASSGTSDYNEQFF.

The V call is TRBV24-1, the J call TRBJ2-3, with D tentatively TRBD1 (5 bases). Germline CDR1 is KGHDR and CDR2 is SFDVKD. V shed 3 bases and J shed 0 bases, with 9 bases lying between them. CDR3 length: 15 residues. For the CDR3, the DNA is TGTGCCACCAGTGATACAGGAGCTAGCACAGATACGCAGTATTTT. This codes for CATSDTGASTDTQYF.

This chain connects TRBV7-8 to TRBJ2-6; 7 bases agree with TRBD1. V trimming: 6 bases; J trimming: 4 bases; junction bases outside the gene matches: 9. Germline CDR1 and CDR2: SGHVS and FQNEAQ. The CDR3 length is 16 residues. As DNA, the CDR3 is TGTGCCAGCAGTCAAACAGGGGCGCACGGGGCCAACGTCCTGACTTTC. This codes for CASSQTGAHGANVLTF.

CDR3 amino acids: CASSPGLAAYEQYF. Written as DNA, the CDR3 is TGTGCCAGCAGCCCAGGACTAGCGGCCTACGAGCAGTACTTC. This chain joins TRBV7-2 and TRBJ2-7; TRBD2 matches at 10 bases. The CDR3 length is 14 residues. V dropped 5 bases and J dropped 2; count of bases not matched to a gene: 3. Germline CDR1 and CDR2: SGHTA and FQGNSA.

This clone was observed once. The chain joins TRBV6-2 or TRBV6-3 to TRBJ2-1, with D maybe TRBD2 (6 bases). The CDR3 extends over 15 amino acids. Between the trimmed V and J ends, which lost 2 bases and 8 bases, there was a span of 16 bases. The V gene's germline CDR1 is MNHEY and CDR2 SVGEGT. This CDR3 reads CASSYLGTGSDEQFF. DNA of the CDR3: TGTGCCAGCAGTTACCTCGGGACTGGGAGCGATGAGCAGTTCTTC.

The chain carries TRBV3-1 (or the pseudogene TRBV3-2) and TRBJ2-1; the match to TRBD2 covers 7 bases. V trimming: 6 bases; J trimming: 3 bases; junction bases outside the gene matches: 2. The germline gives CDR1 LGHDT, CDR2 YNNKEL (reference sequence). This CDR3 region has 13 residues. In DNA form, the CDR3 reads TGTGCCAGCAGTTGGGGGGGCTACAATGAGCAGTTCTTC. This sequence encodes CASSWGGYNEQFF.

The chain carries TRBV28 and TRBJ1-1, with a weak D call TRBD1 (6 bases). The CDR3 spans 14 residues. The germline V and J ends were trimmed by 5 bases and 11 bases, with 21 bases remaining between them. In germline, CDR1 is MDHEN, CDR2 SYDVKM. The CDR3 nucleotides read TGTGCCAGCAGTAGAACAGGGCTAGGAGAGCAGGCTTTCTTT. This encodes CASSRTGLGEQAFF.

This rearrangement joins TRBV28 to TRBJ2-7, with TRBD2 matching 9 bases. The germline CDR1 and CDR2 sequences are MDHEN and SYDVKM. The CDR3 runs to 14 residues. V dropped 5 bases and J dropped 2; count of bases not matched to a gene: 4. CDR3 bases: TGTGCCAGCAGTGTTAGCGGGAGTGCCTACGAGCAGTACTTC. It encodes CASSVSGSAYEQYF.

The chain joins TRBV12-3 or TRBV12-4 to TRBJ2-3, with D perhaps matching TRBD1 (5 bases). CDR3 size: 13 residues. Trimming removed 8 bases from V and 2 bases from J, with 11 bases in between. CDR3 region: CASQDTHTDTQYF. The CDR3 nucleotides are TGTGCCAGCCAGGACACCCACACAGATACGCAGTATTTT.

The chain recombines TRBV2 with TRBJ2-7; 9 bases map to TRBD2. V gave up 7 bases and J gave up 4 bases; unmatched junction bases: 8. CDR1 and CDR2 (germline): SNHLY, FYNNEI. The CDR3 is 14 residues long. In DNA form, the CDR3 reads TGTGCCAGCACGGCGGGAGGGGGAAAATACGAGCAGTACTTC. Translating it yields CASTAGGGKYEQYF.

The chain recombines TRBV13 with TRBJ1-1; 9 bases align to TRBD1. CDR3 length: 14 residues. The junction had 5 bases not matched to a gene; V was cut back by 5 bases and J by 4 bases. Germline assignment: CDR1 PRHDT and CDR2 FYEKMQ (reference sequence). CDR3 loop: CASSLQGAGTEAFF. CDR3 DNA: TGTGCCAGCAGCCTACAGGGGGCGGGCACTGAAGCTTTCTTT.

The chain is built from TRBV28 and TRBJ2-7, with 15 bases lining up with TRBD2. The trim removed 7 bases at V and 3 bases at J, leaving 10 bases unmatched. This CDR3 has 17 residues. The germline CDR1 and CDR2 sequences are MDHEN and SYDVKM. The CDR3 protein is CASTQIGTSGRNYEQYF. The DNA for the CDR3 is TGTGCCAGCACCCAAATTGGGACTAGCGGGAGGAACTACGAGCAGTACTTC.

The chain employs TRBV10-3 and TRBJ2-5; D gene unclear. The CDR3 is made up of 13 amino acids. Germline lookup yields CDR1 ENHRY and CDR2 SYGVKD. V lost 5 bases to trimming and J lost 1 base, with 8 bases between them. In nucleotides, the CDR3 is TGTGCCATCAGTCCCTCTCCCCAAGAGACCCAGTACTTC. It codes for CAISPSPQETQYF.

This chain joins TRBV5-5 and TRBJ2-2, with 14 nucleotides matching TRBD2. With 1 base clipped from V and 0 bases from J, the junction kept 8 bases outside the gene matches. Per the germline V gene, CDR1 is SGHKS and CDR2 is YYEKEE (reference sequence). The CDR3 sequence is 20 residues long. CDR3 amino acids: CASSLRPRTSGRSNTGELFF. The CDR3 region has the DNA TGTGCCAGCAGCTTGCGACCCCGGACTAGCGGGAGGTCGAACACCGGGGAGCTGTTTTTT.

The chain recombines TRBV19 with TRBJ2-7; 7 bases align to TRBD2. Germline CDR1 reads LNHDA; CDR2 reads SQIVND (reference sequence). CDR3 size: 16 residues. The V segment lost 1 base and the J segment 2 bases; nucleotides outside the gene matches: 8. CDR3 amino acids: CASSIGGLAETYEQYF. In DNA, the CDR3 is TGTGCCAGTAGTATAGGAGGGCTAGCGGAAACCTACGAGCAGTACTTC. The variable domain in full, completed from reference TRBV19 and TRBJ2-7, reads DGGITQSPKYLFRKEGQNVTLSCEQNLNHDAMYWYRQDPGQGLRLIYYSQIVNDFQKGDIAEGYSVSREKKESFPLTVTSAQKNPTAFYLCASSIGGLAETYEQYFGPGTRLTVT.

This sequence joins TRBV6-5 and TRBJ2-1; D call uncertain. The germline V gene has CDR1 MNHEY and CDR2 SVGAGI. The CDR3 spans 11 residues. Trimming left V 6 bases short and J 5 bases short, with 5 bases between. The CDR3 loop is CASRLNNEQFF. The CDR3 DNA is TGTGCCAGCAGGCTAAACAATGAGCAGTTCTTC.

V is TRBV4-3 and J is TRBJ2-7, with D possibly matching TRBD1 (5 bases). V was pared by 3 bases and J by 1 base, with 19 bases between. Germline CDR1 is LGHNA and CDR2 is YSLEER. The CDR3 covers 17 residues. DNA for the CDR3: TGCGCCAGCAGCCACGCGTGGGGCGCTCCACGATCCTACGAGCAGTACTTC. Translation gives CASSHAWGAPRSYEQYF.

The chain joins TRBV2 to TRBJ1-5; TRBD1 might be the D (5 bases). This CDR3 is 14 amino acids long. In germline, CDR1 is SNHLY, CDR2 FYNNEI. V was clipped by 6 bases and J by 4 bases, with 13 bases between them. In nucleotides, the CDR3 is TGTGCCAGCAGGACTGGCGGGGGGAATCAGCCCCAGCATTTT. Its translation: CASRTGGGNQPQHF.

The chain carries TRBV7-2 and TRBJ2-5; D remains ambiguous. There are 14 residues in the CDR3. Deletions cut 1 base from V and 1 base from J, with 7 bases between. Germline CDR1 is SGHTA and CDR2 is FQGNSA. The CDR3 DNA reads TGTGCCAGCAGCTTAGGCACTATCCAAGAGACCCAGTACTTC. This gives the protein CASSLGTIQETQYF.

For the CDR3, the DNA is TGTGCCAGCAGCTTAGCCAGGGGTCCACCCCTCCACTTT. Protein product: CASSLARGPPLHF. The chain joins TRBV7-9 to TRBJ1-6, with D possibly TRBD1 on 6 matching bases. The length of the CDR3 is 13 residues. The germline V and J ends were trimmed by 0 bases and 11 bases, with 8 bases remaining between them. Germline loops: CDR1 SEHNR, CDR2 FQNEAQ (reference sequence).

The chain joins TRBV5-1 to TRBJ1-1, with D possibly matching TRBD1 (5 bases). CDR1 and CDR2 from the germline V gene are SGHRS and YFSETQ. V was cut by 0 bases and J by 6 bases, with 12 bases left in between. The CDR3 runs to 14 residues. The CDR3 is CASSLVQGPSEAFF. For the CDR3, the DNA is TGCGCCAGCAGCTTGGTTCAGGGCCCCTCTGAAGCTTTCTTT.

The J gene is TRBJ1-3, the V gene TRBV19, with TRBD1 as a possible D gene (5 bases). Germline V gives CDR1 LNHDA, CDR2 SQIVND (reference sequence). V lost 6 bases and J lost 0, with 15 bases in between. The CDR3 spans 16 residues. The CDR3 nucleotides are TGTGCCAGTAGGGATAGGGGCCAATCCTCTGGAAACACCATATATTTT. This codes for CASRDRGQSSGNTIYF.

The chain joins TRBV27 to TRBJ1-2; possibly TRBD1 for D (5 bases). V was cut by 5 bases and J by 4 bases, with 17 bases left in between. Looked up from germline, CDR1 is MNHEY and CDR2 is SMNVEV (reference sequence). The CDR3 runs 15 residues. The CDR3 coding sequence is TGTGCCAGCAGTAACCGATATGACAGCTCCTATGGCTACACCTTC. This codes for CASSNRYDSSYGYTF.

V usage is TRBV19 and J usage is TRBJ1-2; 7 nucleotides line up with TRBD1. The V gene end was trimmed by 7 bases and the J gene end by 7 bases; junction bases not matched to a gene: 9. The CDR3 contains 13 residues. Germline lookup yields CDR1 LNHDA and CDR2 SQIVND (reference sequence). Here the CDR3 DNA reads TGTGCCAGTACACAAACAGGGGTCCTTGGCTACACCTTC. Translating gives CASTQTGVLGYTF.

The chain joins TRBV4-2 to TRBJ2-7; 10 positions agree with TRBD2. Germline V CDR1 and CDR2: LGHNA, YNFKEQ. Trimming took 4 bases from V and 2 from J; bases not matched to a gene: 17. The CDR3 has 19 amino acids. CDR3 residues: CASSPGTSVGLGAPYEQYF. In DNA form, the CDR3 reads TGTGCCAGCAGCCCGGGGACTAGCGTAGGGTTGGGGGCCCCCTACGAGCAGTACTTC.